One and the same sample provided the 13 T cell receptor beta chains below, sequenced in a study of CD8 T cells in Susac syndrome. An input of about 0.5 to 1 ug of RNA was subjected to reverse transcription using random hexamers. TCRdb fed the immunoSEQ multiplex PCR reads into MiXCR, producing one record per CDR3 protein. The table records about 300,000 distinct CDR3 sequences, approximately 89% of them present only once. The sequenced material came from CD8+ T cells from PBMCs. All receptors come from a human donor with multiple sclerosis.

The CDR3 DNA sequence: TGTGCCAGCAGCTTACGTAGTGGCGGGAGGGGAGACAATGAGCAGTTCTTC. Translating gives CASSLRSGGRGDNEQFF. This chain connects TRBV7-9 to TRBJ2-1, with TRBD2 identical over 9 bases. This CDR3 comprises 17 residues. Trimming took 2 bases from V and 5 from J; bases not matched to a gene: 10. Germline loops: CDR1 SEHNR, CDR2 FQNEAQ (reference sequence).

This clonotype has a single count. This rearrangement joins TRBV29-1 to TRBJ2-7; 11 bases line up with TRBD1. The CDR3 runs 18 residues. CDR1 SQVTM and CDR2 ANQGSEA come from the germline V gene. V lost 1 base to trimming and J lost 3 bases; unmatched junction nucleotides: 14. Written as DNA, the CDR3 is TGCAGCGTTGAAGGGGCCACAGGACAGGGGGCCGTCGGCTACGAGCAGTACTTC. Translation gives CSVEGATGQGAVGYEQYF.

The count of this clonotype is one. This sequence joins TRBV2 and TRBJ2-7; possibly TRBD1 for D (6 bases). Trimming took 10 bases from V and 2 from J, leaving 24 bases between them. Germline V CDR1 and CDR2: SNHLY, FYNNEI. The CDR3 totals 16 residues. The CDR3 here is CATLDRSGRVTYEQYF. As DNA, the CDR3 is TGTGCCACGCTGGACAGATCCGGACGTGTAACCTACGAGCAGTACTTC.

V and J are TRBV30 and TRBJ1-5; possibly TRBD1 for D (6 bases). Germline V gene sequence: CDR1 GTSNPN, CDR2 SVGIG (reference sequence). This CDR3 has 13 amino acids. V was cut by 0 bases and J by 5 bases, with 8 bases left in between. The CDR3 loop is CAWSVQGYQPQHF. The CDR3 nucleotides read TGTGCCTGGAGTGTACAGGGATATCAGCCCCAGCATTTT.

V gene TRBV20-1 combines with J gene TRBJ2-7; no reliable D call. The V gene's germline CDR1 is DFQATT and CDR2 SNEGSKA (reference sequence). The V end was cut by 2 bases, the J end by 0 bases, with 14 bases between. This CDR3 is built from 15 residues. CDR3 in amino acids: CSARIPRPDSYEQYF. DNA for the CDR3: TGCAGTGCTAGAATCCCCAGACCTGACTCCTACGAGCAGTACTTC.

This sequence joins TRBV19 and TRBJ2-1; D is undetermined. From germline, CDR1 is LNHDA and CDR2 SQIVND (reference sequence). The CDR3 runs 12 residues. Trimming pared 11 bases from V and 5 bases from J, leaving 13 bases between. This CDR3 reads CASPGPDNEQFF. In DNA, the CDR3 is TGTGCCTCCCCTGGCCCCGACAATGAGCAGTTCTTC.

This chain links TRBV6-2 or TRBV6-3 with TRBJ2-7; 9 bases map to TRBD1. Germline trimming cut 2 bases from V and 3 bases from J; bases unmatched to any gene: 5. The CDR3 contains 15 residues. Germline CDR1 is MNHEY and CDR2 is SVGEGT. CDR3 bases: TGTGCCAGCAGTTACGGGACAGGGAGTTACTACGAGCAGTACTTC. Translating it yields CASSYGTGSYYEQYF.

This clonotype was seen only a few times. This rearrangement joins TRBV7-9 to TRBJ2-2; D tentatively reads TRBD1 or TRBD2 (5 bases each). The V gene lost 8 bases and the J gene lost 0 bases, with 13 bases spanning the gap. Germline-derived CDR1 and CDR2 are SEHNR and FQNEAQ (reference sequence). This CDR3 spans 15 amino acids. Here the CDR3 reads CASQGERTNTGELFF. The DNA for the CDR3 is TGTGCCAGCCAGGGTGAGCGGACGAACACCGGGGAGCTGTTTTTT.

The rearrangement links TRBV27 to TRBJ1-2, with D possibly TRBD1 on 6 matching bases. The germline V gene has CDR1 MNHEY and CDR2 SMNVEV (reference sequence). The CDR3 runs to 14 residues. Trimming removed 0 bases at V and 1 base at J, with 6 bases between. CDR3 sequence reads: CASSLSRGNYGYTF. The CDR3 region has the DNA TGTGCCAGCAGTTTATCCAGGGGTAACTATGGCTACACCTTC.

CDR3 sequence reads: CASSPMAVEYNEQFF. In DNA, the CDR3 is TGTGCCAGTAGTCCTATGGCAGTCGAGTACAATGAGCAGTTCTTC. The V and J genes are TRBV19 and TRBJ2-1; no definite D call. The CDR3 is 15 residues long. Trimming took off 5 bases at V and 4 bases at J, with 15 bases between the two ends. CDR1 and CDR2 (germline): LNHDA, SQIVND (reference sequence).

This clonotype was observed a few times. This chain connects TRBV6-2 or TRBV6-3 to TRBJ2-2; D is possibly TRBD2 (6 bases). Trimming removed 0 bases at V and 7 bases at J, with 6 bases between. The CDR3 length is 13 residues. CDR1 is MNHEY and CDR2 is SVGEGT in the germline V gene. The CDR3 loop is CASSYSAGGELFF. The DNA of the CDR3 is TGTGCCAGCAGTTACTCAGCGGGCGGGGAGCTGTTTTTT.

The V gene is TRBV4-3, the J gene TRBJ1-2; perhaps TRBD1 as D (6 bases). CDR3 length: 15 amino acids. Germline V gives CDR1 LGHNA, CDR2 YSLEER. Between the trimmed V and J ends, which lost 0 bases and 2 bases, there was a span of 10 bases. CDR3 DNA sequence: TGCGCCAGCAGCCAAGATGTTACAGGGAACTATGGCTACACCTTC. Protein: CASSQDVTGNYGYTF.

CDR3 DNA sequence: TGCGCCAGCAGATTGCAGGGGGCTTACACCGGGGAGCTGTTTTTT. Translation: CASRLQGAYTGELFF. The rearrangement joins TRBV4-1 to TRBJ2-2, with 8 bases aligning to TRBD1. Germline V gives CDR1 MGHRA, CDR2 YSYEKL. This CDR3 has 15 residues. Losses at the gene ends were 6 bases for V and 3 bases for J; bases not matched to a gene: 6.